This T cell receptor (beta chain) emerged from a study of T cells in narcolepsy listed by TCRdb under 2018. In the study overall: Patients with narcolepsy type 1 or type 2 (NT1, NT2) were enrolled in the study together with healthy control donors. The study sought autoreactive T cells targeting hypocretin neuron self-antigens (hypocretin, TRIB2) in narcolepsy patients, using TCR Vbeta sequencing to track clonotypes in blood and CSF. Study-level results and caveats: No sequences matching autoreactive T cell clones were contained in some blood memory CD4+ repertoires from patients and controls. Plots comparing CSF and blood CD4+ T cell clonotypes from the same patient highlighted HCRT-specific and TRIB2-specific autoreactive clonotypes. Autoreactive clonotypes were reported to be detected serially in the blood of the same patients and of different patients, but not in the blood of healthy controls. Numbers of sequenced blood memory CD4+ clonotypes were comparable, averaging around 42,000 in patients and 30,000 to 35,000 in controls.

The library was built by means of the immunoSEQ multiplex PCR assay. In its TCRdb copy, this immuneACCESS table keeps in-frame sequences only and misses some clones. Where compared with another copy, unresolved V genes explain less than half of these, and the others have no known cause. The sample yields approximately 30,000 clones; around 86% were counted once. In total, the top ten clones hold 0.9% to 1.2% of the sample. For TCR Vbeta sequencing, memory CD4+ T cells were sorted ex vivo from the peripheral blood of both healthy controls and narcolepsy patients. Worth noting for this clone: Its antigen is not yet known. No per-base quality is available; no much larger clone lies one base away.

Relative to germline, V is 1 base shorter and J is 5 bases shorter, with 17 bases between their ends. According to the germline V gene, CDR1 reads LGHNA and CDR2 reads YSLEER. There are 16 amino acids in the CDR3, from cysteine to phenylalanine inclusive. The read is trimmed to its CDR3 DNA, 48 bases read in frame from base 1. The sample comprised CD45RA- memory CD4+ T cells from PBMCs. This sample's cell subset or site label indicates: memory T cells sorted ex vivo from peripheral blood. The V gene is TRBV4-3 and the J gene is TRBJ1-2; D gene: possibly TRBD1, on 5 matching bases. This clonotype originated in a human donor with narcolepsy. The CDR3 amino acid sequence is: CASSQGTLKGSYGYTF. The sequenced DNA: TGCGCCAGCAGCCAAGGGACATTGAAGGGATCATATGGCTACACCTTC.